This T cell receptor beta chain was documented in a study of vaccination and CD4 T cells after COVID-19. Treatment in this sample: approximately 9-day PBMC culture with coronavirus spike peptide pools or control peptides (ViraFEST assay). About this clonotype itself: Its target is not known.

There are 14 residues in the CDR3. With 6 bases clipped from V and 7 bases from J, the junction kept 6 bases outside the gene matches. Looked up from germline, CDR1 is SNHLY and CDR2 is FYNNEI. The Oncomine TCR Beta short-read assay sequenced DNA from cultured CD4+ T cells. One entry per CDR3 protein, called by TCRdb with MiXCR from the PCR reads. This table holds 7,200 or so distinct CDR3 sequences, approximately 57% found once. This clonotype originated in a human donor who had recovered from COVID-19. This chain uses TRBV2 with TRBJ1-5; 10 nucleotides line up with TRBD1. Material for sequencing was CD4+ T cells from blood, cultured in vitro. The chain's CDR3 is CASSNDRGQQPQHF. The DNA for the CDR3 is TGTGCCAGCAGCAACGACAGGGGGCAACAGCCCCAGCATTTT.